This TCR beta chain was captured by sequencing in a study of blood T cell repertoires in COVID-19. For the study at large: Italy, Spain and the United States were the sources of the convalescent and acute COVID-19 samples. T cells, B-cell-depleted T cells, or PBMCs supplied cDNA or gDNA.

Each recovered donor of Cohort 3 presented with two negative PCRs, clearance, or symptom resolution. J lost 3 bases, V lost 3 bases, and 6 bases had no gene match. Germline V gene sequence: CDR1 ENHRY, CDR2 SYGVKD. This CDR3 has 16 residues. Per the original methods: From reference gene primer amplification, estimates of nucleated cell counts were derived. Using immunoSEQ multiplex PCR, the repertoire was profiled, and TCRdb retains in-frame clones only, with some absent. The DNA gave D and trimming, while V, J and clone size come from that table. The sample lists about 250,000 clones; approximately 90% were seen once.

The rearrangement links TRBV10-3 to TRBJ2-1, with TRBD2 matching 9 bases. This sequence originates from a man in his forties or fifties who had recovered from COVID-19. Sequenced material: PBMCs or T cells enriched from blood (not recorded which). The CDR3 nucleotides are TGTGCCATCAGTGATAATAGCGGGAGAGTCTACAATGAGCAGTTCTTC. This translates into CAISDNSGRVYNEQFF.